The entry that follows covers one T cell receptor beta chain sequence. V was trimmed by 2 bases and J by 2 bases, leaving 10 bases between them. Germline CDR1 and CDR2: MNHEY and SMNVEV (reference sequence). The CDR3 is 14 residues long. The data belong to a study of blood T cell repertoires in COVID-19. Across the whole study: The cDNA or gDNA used as material had been derived from T cells, B-cell-depleted T cells, or PBMCs.

Data came from immunoSEQ multiplex PCR; TCRdb stores just in-frame clones and leaves some out. The profile shows hundreds of thousands of clones, over 75% of them singletons. All enrollees were roughly 18 to 95 years old and from about 25 US areas. V usage is TRBV27 and J usage is TRBJ2-7; TRBD1 might be the D (6 bases). The sample consisted of PBMCs or T cells enriched from blood (not recorded which). This clonotype originated in a young man who had recovered from COVID-19. The CDR3 protein is CASSLRTDAYEQYF. The CDR3 region has the DNA TGTGCCAGCAGTTTACGGACAGATGCCTACGAGCAGTACTTC.